Below, 3 T cell receptor beta chains from the same sample are listed, as sequenced in a study of OX40 agonist ivuxolimab in advanced cancers. Assay: immunoSEQ multiplex PCR; the TCRdb copy retains only in-frame clones and omits some. The repertoire holds roughly 80,000 clones, more than 85% seen once, with roughly 0.72% in the top ten. The specimen was CD4+ or CD8+ T cells sorted from blood, collected in a trial of the OX40 agonist ivuxolimab. The receptors originated from an adult with an advanced solid tumor such as melanoma, head and neck, liver or kidney cancer.

The V call is TRBV7-8, the J call TRBJ1-1; 10 bases map to TRBD1. There are 15 residues in the CDR3. Trimming at V came to 1 base and at J to 4 bases, leaving 3 bases not matched to a gene. Germline lookup yields CDR1 SGHVS and CDR2 FQNEAQ. The CDR3 loop is CASSLEWTGGTEAFF. CDR3 in DNA: TGTGCCAGCAGCTTAGAGTGGACAGGGGGCACTGAAGCTTTCTTT.

The CDR3: CASSLERRVSGELFF. The CDR3 DNA sequence: TGTGCCAGCAGTTTAGAGCGGAGGGTGTCCGGGGAGCTGTTTTTT. The V call is TRBV28, the J call TRBJ2-2; TRBD2 might be the D (6 bases). The CDR3 length is 15 residues. Per the germline V gene, CDR1 is MDHEN and CDR2 is SYDVKM. V was clipped by 2 bases and J by 6 bases, with 13 bases between them.

The chain joins TRBV19 to TRBJ1-5; D not certain. The germline CDR1 and CDR2 sequences are LNHDA and SQIVND (reference sequence). Trimming shortened V by 1 base and J by 9 bases, and 16 bases separated the two germline ends. This CDR3 is 15 amino acids long. The CDR3 DNA sequence: TGTGCCAGTAGTATAGGTTTGGGCGGACTATCGCCCCAGCATTTT. Its protein product is CASSIGLGGLSPQHF.